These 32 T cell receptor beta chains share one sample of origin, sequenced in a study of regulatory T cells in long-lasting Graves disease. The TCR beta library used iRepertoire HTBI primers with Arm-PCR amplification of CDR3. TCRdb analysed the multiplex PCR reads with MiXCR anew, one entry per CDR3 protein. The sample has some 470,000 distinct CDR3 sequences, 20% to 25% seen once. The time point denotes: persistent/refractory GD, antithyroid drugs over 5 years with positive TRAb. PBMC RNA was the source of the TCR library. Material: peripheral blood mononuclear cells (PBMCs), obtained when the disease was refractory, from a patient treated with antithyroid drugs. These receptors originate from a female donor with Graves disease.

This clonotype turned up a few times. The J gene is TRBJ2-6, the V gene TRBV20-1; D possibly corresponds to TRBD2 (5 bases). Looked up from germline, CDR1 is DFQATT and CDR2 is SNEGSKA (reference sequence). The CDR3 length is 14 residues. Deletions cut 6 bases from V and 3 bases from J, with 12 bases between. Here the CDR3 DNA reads TGCAGTGCCCAGGACTTAATTGGGGCCAACGTCCTGACTTTC. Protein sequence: CSAQDLIGANVLTF.

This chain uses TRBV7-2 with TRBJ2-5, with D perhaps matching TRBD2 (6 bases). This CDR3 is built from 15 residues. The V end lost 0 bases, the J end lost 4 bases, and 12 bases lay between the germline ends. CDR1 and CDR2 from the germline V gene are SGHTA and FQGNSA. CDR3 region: CASSLAGRGGETQYF. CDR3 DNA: TGTGCCAGCAGCTTAGCCGGGAGAGGCGGAGAGACCCAGTACTTC.

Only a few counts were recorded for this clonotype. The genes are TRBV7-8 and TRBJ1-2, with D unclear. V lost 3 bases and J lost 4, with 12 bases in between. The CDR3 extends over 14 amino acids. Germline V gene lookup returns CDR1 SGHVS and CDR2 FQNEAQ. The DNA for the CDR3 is TGTGCCAGCAGCTTCAGACGGGTTGGCTATGGCTACACCTTC. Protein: CASSFRRVGYGYTF.

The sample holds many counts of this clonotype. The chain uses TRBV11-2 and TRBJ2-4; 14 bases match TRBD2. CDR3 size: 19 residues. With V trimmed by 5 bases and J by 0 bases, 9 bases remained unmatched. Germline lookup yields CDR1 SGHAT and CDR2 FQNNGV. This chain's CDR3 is CASSPWTSGRNLAKNIQYF. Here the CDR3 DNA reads TGTGCCAGCAGCCCCTGGACTAGCGGGAGGAACCTAGCCAAAAACATTCAGTACTTC.

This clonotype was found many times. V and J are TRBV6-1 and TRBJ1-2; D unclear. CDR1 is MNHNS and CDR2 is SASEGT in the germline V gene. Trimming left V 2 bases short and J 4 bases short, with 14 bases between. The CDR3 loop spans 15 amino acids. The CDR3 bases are TGTGCCAGCAGTGAAAATGACCTGAAGATCTATGGCTACACCTTC. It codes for CASSENDLKIYGYTF.

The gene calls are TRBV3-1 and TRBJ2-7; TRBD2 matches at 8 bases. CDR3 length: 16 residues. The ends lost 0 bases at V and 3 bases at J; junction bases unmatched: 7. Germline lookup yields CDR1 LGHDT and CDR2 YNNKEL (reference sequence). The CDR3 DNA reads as TGTGCCAGCAGCCAAGATTGGGCGGGAGGTGTCTACGAGCAGTACTTC. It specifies CASSQDWAGGVYEQYF.

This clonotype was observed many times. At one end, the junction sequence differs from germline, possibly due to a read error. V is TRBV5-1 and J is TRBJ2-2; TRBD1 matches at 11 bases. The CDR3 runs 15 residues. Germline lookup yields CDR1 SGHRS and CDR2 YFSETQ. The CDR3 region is CASKSKDRGPGVLFF. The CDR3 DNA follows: TGCGCCAGCAAGTCCAAGGACAGGGGGCCTGGGGTGCTGTTTTTT.

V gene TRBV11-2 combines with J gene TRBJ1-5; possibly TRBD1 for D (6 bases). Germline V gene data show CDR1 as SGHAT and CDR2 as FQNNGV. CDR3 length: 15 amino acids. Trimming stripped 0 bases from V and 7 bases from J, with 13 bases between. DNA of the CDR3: TGTGCCAGCAGCTTAGATGGAGGGGGGGGGCAGCCCCAGCATTTT. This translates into CASSLDGGGGQPQHF.

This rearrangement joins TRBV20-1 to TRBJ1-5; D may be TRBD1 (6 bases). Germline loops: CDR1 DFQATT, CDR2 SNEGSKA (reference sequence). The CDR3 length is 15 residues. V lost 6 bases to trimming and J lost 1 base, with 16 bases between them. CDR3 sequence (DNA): TGCAGTGCCATATCGCCGGGACAAAGCAATCAGCCCCAGCATTTT. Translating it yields CSAISPGQSNQPQHF.

The CDR3 DNA reads TGCGCCAGCAGCCAAGAGCCCCTGGCGTCAGGGGACTATGGCTACACCTTC. Translated: CASSQEPLASGDYGYTF. This sequence joins TRBV4-1 and TRBJ1-2; TRBD1 might be the D (6 bases). Germline CDR1 and CDR2: MGHRA and YSYEKL. This CDR3 has 17 residues. Trimming removed 0 bases at V and 3 bases at J, with 17 bases between.

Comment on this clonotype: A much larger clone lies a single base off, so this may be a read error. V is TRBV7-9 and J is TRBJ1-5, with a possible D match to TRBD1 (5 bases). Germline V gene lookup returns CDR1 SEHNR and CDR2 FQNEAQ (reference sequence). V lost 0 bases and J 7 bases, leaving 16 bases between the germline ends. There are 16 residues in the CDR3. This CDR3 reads CASSLAATAIRQPQHF. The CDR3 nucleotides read TGTGCCAGCAGCTTAGCGGCGACAGCGATACGACAGCCCCAGCATTTT.

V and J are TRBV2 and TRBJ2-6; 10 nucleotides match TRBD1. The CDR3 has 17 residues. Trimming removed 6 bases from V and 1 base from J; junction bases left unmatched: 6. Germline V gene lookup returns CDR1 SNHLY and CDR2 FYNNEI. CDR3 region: CASRGTGAISGANVLTF. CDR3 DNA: TGTGCCAGCAGAGGGACAGGGGCTATATCTGGGGCCAACGTCCTGACTTTC.

The DNA for the CDR3 is TGCGCCAGCAGCCAAGCGAATCGGCAGGGCGACGAGCAGTACTTC. Amino acid sequence: CASSQANRQGDEQYF. The V gene is TRBV4-1, the J gene TRBJ2-7; perhaps TRBD1 as D (5 bases). Germline CDR1 reads MGHRA; CDR2 reads YSYEKL. This CDR3 region has 15 residues. V gave up 1 base and J gave up 5 bases, with 15 bases separating them.

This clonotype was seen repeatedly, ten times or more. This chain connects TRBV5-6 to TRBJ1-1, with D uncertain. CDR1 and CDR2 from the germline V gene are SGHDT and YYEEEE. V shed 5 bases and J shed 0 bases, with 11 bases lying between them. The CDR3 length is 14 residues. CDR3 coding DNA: TGTGCCAGCAGGTCAGAGGCACTGAACACTGAAGCTTTCTTT. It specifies CASRSEALNTEAFF. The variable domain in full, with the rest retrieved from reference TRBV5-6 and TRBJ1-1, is DAGVTQSPTHLIKTRGQQVTLRCSPKSGHDTVSWYQQALGQGPQFIFQYYEEEERQRGNFPDRFSGHQFPNYSSELNVNALLLGDSALYLCASRSEALNTEAFFGQGTRLTVV.

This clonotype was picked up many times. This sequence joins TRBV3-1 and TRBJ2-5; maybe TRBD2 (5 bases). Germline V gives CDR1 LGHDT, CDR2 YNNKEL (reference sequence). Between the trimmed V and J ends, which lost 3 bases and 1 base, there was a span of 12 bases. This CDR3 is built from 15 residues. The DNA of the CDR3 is TGTGCCAGCAGCCAGATGAGCGGCAGCCAAGAGACCCAGTACTTC. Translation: CASSQMSGSQETQYF.

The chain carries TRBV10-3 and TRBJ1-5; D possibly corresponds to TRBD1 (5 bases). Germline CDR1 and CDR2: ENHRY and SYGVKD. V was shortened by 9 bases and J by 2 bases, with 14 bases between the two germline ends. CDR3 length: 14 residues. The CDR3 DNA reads TGTGCCATAGGGACGGCGGACGGCAATCAGCCCCAGCATTTT. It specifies CAIGTADGNQPQHF.

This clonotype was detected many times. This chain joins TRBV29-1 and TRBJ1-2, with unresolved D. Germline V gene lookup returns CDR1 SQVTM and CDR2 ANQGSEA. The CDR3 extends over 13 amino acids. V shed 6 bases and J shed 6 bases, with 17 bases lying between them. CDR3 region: CSVTGPPEDGYTF. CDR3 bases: TGCAGCGTGACGGGCCCCCCCGAGGATGGCTACACCTTC.

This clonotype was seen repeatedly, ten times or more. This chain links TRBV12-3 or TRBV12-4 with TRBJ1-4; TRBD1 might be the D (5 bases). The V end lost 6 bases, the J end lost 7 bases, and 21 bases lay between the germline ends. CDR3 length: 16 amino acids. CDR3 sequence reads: CASSSVRDSPFEKLFF. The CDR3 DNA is TGTGCCAGCAGCTCTGTCCGGGACTCCCCCTTTGAAAAACTGTTTTTT.

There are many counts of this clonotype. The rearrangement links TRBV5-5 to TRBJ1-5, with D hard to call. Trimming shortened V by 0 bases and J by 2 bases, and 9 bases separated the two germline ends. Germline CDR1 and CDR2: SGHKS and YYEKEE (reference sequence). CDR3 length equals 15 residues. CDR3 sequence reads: CASSLVGSGNQPQHF. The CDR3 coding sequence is TGTGCCAGCAGCTTGGTGGGGTCGGGCAATCAGCCCCAGCATTTT.

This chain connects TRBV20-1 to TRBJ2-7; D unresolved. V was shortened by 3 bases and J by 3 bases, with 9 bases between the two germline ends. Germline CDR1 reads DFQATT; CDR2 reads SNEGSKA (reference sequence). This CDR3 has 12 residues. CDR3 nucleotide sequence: TGCAGTGCTAGCCCCCAGGACTACGAGCAGTACTTC. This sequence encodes CSASPQDYEQYF.

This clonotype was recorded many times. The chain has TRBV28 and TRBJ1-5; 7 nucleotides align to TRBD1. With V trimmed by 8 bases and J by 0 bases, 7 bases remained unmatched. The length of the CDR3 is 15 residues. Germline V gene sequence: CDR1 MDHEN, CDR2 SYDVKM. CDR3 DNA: TGTGCCAGCCAAAAGGGGGCCTATAGCAATCAGCCCCAGCATTTT. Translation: CASQKGAYSNQPQHF.

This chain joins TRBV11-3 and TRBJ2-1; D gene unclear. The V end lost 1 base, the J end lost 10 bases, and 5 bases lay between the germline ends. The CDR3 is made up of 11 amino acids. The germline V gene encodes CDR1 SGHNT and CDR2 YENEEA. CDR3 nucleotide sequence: TGTGCCAGCAGCTTAGGTCAAGAGCAGTTCTTC. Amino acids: CASSLGQEQFF.

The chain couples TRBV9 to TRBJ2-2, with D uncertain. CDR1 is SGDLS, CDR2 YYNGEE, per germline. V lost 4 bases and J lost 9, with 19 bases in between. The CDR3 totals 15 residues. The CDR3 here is CASSPPGGSGRELFF. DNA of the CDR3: TGTGCCAGCAGCCCCCCCGGTGGGTCGGGCCGGGAGCTGTTTTTT.

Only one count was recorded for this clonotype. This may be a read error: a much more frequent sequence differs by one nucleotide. The CDR3 sequence: CVSSEGGFTDSPLHF. In nucleotides, the CDR3 is TGTGTCAGCAGCGAGGGAGGCTTCACTGATTCACCCCTCCACTTT. J is TRBJ1-6 and V is TRBV9; D ambiguous. CDR1 is SGDLS, CDR2 YYNGEE, per germline. The CDR3 covers 15 residues.

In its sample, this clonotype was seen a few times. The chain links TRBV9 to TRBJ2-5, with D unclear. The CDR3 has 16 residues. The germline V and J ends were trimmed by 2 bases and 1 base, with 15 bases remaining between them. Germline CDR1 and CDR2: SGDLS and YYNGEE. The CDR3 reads CASSVSPRSPQETQYF. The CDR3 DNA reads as TGTGCCAGCAGCGTTTCTCCGCGCTCCCCCCAAGAGACCCAGTACTTC.

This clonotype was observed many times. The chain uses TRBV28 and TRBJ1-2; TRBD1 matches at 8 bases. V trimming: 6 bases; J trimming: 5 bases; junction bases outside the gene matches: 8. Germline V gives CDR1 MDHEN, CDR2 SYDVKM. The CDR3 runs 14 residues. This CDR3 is CASRPQGATYGYTF. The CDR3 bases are TGTGCCAGCAGACCTCAGGGGGCCACGTATGGCTACACCTTC.

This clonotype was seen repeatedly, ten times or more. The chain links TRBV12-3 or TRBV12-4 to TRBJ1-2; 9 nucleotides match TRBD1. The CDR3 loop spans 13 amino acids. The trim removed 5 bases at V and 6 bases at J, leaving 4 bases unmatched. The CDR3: CASSAWDRDGYTF. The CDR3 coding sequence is TGTGCCAGCAGTGCTTGGGACAGGGATGGCTACACCTTC.

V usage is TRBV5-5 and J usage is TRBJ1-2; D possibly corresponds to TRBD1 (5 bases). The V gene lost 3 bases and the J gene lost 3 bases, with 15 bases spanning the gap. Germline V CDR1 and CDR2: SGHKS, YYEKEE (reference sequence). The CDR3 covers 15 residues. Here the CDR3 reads CASSSPQGGDYGYTF. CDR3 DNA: TGTGCCAGCAGCTCGCCGCAGGGAGGCGACTATGGCTACACCTTC. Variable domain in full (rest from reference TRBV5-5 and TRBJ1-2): DAGVTQSPTHLIKTRGQQVTLRCSPISGHKSVSWYQQVLGQGPQFIFQYYEKEERGRGNFPDRFSARQFPNYSSELNVNALLLGDSALYLCASSSPQGGDYGYTFGSGTRLTVV.

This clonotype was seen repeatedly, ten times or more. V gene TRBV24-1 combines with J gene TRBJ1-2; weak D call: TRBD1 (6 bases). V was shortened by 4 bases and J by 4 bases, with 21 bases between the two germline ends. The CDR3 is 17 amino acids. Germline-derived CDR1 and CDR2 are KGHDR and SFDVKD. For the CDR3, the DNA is TGTGCCACCAGTGACCCGAACCCACAGGGTGGGACCTATGGCTACACCTTC. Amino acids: CATSDPNPQGGTYGYTF.

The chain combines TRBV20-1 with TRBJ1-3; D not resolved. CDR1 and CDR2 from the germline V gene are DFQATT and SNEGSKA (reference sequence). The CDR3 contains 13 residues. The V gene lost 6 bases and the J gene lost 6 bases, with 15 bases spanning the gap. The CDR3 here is CSASLPGENTIYF. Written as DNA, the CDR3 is TGCAGTGCAAGTCTACCCGGGGAAAACACCATATATTTT.

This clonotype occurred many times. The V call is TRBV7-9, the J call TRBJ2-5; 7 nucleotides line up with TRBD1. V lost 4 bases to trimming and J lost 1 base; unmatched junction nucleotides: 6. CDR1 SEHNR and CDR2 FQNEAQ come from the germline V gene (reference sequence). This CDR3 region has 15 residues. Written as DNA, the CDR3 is TGTGCCAGCAGCTCCGGGACAGCGCCCCAAGAGACCCAGTACTTC. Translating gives CASSSGTAPQETQYF.

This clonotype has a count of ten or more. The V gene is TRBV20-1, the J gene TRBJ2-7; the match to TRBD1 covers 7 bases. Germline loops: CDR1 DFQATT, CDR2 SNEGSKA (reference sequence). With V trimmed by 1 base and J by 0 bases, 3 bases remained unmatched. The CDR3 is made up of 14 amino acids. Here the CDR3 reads CSARGRDSSYEQYF. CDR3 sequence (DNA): TGCAGTGCTAGAGGCCGGGACAGCTCCTACGAGCAGTACTTC.